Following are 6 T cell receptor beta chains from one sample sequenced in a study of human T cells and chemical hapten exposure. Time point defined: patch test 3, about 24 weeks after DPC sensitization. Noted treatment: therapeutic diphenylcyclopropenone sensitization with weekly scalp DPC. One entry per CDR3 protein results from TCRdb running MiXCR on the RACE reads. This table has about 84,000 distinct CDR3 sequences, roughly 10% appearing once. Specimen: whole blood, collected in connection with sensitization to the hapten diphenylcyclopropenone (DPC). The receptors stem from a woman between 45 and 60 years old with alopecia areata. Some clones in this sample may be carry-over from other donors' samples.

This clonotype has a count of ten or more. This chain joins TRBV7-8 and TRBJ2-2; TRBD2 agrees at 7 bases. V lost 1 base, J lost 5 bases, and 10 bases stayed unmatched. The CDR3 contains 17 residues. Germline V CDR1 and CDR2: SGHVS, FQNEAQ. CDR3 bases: TGTGCCAGCAGCTTAGTCGGTACGGGAGGCAGGACCGGGGAGCTGTTTTTT. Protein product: CASSLVGTGGRTGELFF.

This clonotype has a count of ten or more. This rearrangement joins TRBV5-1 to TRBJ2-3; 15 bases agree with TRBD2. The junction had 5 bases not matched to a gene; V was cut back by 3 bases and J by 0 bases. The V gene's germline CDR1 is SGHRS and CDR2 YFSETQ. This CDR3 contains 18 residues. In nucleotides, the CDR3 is TGCGCCAGCAGCTCGGGACTAGCGGGAGGACCTAGCACAGATACGCAGTATTTT. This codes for CASSSGLAGGPSTDTQYF.

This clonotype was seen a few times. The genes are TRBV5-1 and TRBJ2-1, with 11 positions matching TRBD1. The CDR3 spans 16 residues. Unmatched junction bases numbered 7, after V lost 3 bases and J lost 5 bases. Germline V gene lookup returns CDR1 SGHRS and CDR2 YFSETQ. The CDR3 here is CASSSWTGGLNNEQFF. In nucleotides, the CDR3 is TGCGCCAGCAGCTCCTGGACAGGGGGCCTGAACAATGAGCAGTTCTTC.

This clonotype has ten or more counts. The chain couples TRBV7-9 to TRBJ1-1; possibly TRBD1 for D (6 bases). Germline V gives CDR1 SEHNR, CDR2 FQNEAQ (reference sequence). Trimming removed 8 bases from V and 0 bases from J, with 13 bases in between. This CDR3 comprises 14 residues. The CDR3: CASRRGALNTEAFF. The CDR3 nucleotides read TGTGCCAGCCGGAGGGGGGCATTGAACACTGAAGCTTTCTTT.

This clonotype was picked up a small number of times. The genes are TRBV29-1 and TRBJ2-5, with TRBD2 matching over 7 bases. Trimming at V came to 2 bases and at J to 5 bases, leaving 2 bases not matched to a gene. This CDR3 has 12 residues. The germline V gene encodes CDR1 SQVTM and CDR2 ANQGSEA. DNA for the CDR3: TGCAGCGTTGAAACAGCGGGGGAGACCCAGTACTTC. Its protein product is CSVETAGETQYF.

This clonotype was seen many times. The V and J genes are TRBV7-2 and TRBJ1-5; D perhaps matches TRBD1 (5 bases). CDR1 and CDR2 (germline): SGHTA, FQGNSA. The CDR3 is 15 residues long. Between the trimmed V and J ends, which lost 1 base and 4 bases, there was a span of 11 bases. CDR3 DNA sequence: TGTGCCAGCAGCTTAGGTAGGACACCGAATCAGCCCCAGCATTTT. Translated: CASSLGRTPNQPQHF.